This entry features one T cell receptor (beta chain) sequence. Its specificity is not known. The data originate from a study of OX40 agonist ivuxolimab in advanced cancers. Study information: Patients were dosed intravenously with ivuxolimab at 0.01 to 10 mg/kg every 2 weeks. Roughly two fifths of patients had received prior checkpoint inhibitor therapy. Three patients responded partially, comprising one with hepatocellular carcinoma and two with cutaneous melanoma. Findings and caveats of the study: CD4+ and CD8+ blood T cells expanded clonally by week 6 at 0.1 to 3.0 mg/kg.

V lost 0 bases, J lost 7 bases, and 7 bases stayed unmatched. The CDR3 totals 15 residues. The germline V gene has CDR1 MNHEY and CDR2 SVGAGI. Data came from immunoSEQ multiplex PCR; TCRdb stores just in-frame clones and leaves some out. The sample carries about 82,000 clones, under 90% recorded once. The chain employs TRBV6-5 and TRBJ2-7; 9 bases agree with TRBD1. The specimen was CD4+ or CD8+ T cells sorted from blood, collected in a trial of the OX40 agonist ivuxolimab. This TCR was sampled from an adult with an advanced solid tumor such as melanoma, head and neck, liver or kidney cancer. CDR3 loop: CASSYSGTGSGEQYF. CDR3 bases: TGTGCCAGCAGTTACTCCGGGACAGGGTCAGGTGAGCAGTACTTC.